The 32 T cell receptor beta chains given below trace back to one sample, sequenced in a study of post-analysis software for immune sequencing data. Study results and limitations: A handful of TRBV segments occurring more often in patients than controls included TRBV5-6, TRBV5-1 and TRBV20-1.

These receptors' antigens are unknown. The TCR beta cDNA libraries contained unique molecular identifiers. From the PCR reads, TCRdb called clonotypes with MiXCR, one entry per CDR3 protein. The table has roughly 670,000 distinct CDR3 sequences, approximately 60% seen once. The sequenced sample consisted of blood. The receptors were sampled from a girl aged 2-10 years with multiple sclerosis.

The CDR3 nucleotides are TGCAGCGTCGGCCTAAGCGGGGAGGGTAGGAATGAGCAGTTCTTC. Translation gives CSVGLSGEGRNEQFF. V is TRBV29-1 and J is TRBJ2-1; 7 bases map to TRBD2. CDR3 length: 15 amino acids. Germline V gives CDR1 SQVTM, CDR2 ANQGSEA. V was clipped by 6 bases and J by 7 bases; unmatched bases: 15.

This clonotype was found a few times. CDR3 coding DNA: TGCAGCGTTGGAGACGACAGTGAAGCTTTCTTT. The encoded protein is CSVGDDSEAFF. The chain couples TRBV29-1 to TRBJ1-1; perhaps TRBD1 as D (5 bases). The CDR3 extends over 11 amino acids. Trimming removed 4 bases at V and 7 bases at J, with 10 bases between. Germline V lookup: CDR1 SQVTM, CDR2 ANQGSEA.

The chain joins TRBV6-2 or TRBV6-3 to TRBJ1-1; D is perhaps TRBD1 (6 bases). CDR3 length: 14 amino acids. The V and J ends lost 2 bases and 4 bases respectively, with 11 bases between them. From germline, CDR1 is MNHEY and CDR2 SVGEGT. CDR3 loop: CASSYTGISTEAFF. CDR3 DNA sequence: TGTGCCAGCAGTTACACAGGGATCAGCACTGAAGCTTTCTTT.

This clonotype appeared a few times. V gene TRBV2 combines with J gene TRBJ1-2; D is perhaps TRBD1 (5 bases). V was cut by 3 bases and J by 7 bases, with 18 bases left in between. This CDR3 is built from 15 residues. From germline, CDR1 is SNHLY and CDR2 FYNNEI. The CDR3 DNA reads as TGTGCCAGCAGTGAGGTGCCGGGACGGGGGTCTGGCTACACCTTC. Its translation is CASSEVPGRGSGYTF.

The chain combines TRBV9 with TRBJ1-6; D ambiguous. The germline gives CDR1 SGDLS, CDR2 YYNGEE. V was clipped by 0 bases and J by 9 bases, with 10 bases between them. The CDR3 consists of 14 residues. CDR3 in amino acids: CASSVEGVGSPLHF. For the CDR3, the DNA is TGTGCCAGCAGCGTAGAGGGTGTCGGTTCACCCCTCCACTTT.

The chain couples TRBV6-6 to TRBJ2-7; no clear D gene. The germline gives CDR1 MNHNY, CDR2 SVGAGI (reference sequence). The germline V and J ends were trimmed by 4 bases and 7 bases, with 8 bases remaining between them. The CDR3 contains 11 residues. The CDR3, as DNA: TGTGCCAGCAGTTGGAAGGAAGAGCAGTACTTC. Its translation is CASSWKEEQYF.

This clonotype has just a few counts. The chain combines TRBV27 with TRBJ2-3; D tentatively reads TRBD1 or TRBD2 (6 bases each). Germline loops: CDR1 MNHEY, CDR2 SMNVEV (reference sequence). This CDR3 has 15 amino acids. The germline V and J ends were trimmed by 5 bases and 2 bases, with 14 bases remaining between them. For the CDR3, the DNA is TGTGCCAGCAGTGGGGGGACACTGCACACAGATACGCAGTATTTT. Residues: CASSGGTLHTDTQYF.

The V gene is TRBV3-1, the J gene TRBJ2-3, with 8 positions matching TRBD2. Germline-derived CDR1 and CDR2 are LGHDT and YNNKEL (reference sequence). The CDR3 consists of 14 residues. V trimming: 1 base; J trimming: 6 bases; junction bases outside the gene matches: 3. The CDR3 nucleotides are TGTGCCAGCAGCCAAGCGGGGGGGCGTGATACGCAGTATTTT. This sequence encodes CASSQAGGRDTQYF.

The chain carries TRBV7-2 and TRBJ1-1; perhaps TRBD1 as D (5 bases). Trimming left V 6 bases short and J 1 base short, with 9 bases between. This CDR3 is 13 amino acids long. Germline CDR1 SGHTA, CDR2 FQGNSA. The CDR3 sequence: CASRRGGNTEAFF. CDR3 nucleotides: TGTGCCAGCAGGCGCGGGGGGAACACTGAAGCTTTCTTT. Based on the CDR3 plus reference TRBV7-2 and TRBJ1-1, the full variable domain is GAGVSQSPSNKVTEKGKDVELRCDPISGHTALYWYRQSLGQGLEFLIYFQGNSAPDKSGLPSDRFSAERTGGSVSTLTIQRTQQEDSAVYLCASRRGGNTEAFFGQGTRLTVV.

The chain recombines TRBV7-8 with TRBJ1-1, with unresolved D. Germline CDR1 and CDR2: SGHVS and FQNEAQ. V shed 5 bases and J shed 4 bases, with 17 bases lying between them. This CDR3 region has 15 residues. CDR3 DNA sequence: TGTGCCAGCAGCCCTAACCCGGTTTCACGCACTGAAGCTTTCTTT. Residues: CASSPNPVSRTEAFF.

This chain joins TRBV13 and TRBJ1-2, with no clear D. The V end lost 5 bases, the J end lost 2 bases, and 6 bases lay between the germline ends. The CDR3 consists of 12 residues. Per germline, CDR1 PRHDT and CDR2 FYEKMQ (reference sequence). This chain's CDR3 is CASSTENYGYTF. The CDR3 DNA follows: TGTGCCAGCAGCACGGAGAACTATGGCTACACCTTC.

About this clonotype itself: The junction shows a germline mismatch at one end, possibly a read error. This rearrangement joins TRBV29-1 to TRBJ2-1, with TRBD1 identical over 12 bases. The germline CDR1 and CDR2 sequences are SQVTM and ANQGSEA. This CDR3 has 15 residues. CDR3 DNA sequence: TGCAGTGTTGAAGGGGGGACAGGGGGCTTCAATGAGCAGTTCTTC. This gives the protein CSVEGGTGGFNEQFF.

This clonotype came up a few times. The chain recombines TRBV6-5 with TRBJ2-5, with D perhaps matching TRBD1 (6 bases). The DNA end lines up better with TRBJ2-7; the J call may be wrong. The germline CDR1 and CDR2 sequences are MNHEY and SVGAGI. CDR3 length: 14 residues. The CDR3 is CASSYGAGAGEQYF. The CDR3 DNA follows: TGTGCCAGCAGTTACGGGGCAGGGGCGGGCGAGCAGTACTTC.

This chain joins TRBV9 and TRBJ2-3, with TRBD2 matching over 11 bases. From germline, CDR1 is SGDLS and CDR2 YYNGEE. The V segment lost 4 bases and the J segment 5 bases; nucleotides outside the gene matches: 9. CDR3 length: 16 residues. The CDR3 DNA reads TGTGCCAGCAGCCAACTAGCGGGAGTATACCTAGATACGCAGTATTTT. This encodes CASSQLAGVYLDTQYF.

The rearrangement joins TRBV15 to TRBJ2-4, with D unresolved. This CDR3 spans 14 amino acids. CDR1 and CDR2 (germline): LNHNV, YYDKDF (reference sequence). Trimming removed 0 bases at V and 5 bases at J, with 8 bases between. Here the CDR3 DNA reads TGTGCCACCAGCAGAGATCTGGGCCAAAACATTCAGTACTTC. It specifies CATSRDLGQNIQYF.

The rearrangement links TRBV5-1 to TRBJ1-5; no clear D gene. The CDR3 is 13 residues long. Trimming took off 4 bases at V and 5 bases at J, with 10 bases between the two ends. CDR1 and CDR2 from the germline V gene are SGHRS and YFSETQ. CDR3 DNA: TGCGCCAGCAGCGGAGGCGCAGATCAGCCCCAGCATTTT. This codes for CASSGGADQPQHF.

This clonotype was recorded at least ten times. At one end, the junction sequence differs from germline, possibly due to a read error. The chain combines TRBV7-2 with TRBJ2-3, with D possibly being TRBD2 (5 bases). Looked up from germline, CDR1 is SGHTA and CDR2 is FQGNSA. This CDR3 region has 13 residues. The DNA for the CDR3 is TGTGCCAGCAGTTTAGCGCGCGGAGATACGCAGTATTTT. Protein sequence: CASSLARGDTQYF.

The DNA of the CDR3 is TGCAGTGCTATTGCCGGGACTAGCGGGATGATCTACGAGCAGTACTTC. Translated: CSAIAGTSGMIYEQYF. The chain has TRBV20-1 and TRBJ2-7; 13 nucleotides agree with TRBD2. CDR3 length: 16 amino acids. Losses at the gene ends were 4 bases for V and 3 bases for J; bases not matched to a gene: 9. Germline V gene data show CDR1 as DFQATT and CDR2 as SNEGSKA (reference sequence).

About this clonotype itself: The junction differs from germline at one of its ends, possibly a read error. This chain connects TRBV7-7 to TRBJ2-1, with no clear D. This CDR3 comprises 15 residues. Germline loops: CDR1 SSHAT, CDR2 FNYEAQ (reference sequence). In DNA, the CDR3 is TGTGCTAGCAGCCCCTACCTTGGGGAAGACAATGAGCAGTTCTTC. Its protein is CASSPYLGEDNEQFF.

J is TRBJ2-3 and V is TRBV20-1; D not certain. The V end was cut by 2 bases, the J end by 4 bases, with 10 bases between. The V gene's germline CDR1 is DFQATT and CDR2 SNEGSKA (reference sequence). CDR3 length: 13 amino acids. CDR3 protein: CSARLSSSDTQYF. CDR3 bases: TGCAGTGCTAGACTTAGTTCTTCAGATACGCAGTATTTT.

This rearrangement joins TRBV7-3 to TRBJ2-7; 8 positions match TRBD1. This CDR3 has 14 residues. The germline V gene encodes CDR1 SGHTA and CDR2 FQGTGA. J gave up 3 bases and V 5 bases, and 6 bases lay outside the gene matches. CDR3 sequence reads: CASSRTGKGYEQYF. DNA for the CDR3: TGTGCCAGCAGCCGGACAGGGAAGGGCTACGAGCAGTACTTC.

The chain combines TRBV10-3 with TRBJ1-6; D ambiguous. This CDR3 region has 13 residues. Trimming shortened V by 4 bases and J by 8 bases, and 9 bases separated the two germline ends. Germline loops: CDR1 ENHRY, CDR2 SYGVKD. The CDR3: CAISGNSDSPLHF. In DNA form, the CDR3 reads TGTGCCATCAGTGGGAATAGTGATTCACCCCTCCACTTT.

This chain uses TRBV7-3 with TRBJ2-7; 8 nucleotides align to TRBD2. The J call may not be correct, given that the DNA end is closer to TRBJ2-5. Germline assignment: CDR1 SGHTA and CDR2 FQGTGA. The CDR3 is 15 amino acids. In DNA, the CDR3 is TGTGCCAGCAGCCTAGGGACTAGAGACGGAGAGACCCAGTACTTC. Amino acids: CASSLGTRDGETQYF.

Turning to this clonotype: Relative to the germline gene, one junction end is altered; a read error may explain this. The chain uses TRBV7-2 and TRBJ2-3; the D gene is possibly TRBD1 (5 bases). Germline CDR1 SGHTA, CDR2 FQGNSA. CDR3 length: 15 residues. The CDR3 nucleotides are TGTGCCAGCAGCTTAGACGGCAGACCGACAGATGCGCAGTATTTT. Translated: CASSLDGRPTDAQYF.

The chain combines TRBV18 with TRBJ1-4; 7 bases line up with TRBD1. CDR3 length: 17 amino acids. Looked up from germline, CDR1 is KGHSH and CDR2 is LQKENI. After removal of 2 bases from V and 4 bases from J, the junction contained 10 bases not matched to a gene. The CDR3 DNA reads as TGTGCCAGCTCACCAAAGCCTCCGGGACAGATTAATGAAAAACTGTTTTTT. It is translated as CASSPKPPGQINEKLFF.

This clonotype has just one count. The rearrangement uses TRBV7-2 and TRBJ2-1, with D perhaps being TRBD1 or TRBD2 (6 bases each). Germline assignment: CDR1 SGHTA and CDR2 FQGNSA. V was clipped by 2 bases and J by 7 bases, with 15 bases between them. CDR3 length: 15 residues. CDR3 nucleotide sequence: TGTGCCAGCAGCTTAACCGGGGGCGTCCGGAATGAGCAGTTCTTC. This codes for CASSLTGGVRNEQFF.

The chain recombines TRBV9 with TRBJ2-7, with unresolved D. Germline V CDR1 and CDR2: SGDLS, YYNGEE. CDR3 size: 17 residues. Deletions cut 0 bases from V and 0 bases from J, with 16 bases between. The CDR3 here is CASSVDPDTWSSYEQYF. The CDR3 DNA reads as TGTGCCAGCAGCGTAGATCCTGACACCTGGAGCTCCTACGAGCAGTACTTC.

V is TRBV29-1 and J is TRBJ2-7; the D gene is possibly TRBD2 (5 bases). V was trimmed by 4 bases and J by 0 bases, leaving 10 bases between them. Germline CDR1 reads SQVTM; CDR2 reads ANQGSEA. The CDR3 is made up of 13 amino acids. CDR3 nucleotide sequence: TGCAGCGTTGGGGAGTCCCCCTCCTACGAGCAGTACTTC. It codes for CSVGESPSYEQYF.

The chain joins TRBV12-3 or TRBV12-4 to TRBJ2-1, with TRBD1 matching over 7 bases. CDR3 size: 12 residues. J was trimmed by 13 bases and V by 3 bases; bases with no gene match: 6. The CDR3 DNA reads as TGTGCCAGCAGTTTTGGCCGACAGGGACAGTTCTTC. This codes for CASSFGRQGQFF.

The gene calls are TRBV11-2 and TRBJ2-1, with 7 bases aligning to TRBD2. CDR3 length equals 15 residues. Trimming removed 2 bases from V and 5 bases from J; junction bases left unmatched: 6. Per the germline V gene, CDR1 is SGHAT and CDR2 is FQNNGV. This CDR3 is CASSLLTSANNEQFF. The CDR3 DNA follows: TGTGCCAGCAGCTTACTCACTAGCGCAAACAATGAGCAGTTCTTC. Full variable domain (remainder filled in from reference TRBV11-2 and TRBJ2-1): EAGVAQSPRYKIIEKRQSVAFWCNPISGHATLYWYQQILGQGPKLLIQFQNNGVVDDSQLPKDRFSAERLKGVDSTLKIQPAKLEDSAVYLCASSLLTSANNEQFFGPGTRLTVL.

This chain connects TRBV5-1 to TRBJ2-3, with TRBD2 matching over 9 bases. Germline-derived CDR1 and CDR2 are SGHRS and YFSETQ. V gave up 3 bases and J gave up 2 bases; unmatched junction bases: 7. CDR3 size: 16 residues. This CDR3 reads CASSYRRGGDTDTQYF. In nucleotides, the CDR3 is TGCGCCAGCAGCTACCGGCGGGGGGGAGACACAGATACGCAGTATTTT. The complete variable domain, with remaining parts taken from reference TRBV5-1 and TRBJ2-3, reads KAGVTQTPRYLIKTRGQQVTLSCSPISGHRSVSWYQQTPGQGLQFLFEYFSETQRNKGNFPGRFSGRQFSNSRSEMNVSTLELGDSALYLCASSYRRGGDTDTQYFGPGTRLTVL.

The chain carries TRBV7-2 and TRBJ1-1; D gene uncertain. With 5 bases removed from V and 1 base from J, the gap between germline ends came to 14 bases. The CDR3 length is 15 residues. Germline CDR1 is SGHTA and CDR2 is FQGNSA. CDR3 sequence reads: CASSLGPAQNTEAFF. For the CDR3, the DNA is TGTGCCAGCAGCCTAGGGCCGGCACAGAACACTGAAGCTTTCTTT. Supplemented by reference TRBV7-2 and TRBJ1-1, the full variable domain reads GAGVSQSPSNKVTEKGKDVELRCDPISGHTALYWYRQSLGQGLEFLIYFQGNSAPDKSGLPSDRFSAERTGGSVSTLTIQRTQQEDSAVYLCASSLGPAQNTEAFFGQGTRLTVV.